This is a list of T cell receptor beta chains from one sample in a study of blood T cell repertoires in COVID-19. TCRdb's table, derived via immunoSEQ multiplex PCR, lists solely in-frame clones and lacks some. The sample has 310,000 or so clones, around 87% seen once. The sample comprised peripheral blood. The receptors derive from a man aged 45-65 years with active or convalescent COVID-19. Both conserved end residues are part of each CDR3. The order of the fields is V gene, J gene, clone size, D gene, CDR3 DNA, CDR3 protein. A D gene is named only where the DNA matches it firmly. Only part of the rows carry a size: once, few, many, or a class if the clone is expanded.

>TRBV4-1|TRBJ2-2|once|-
TGCGCCAGCAGCCAAGATCACAGCCGTTACACCGGGGAGCTGTTTTTT
CASSQDHSRYTGELFF
>TRBV5-1|TRBJ1-1|few|TRBD1
TGCGCCAGCAGCTTGGGGTCCAGGACAGGGAACACTGAAGCTTTCTTT
CASSLGSRTGNTEAFF
>TRBV13|TRBJ2-1|-|-
TGTGCCAGCAGCTTTAATCTTAGGGGGAGAGGCAATGAGCAGTTCTTC
CASSFNLRGRGNEQFF
>TRBV28|TRBJ1-4|-|TRBD1
TGTGCCAGCAGTTCTGACCTTGGGACAGGGGGGTTTGAAAAACTGTTTTTT
CASSSDLGTGGFEKLFF
>TRBV24-1|TRBJ2-2|-|TRBD1
TGTGCCACCAGTGACCTCCGACAAACAGGGGACACCGGGGAGCTGTTTTTT
CATSDLRQTGDTGELFF
>TRBV3-1/TRBV3-2|TRBJ2-2|-|-
TGTGCCAGCAGCCAAGTAACCGGACAATACACCGGGGAGCTGTTTTTT
CASSQVTGQYTGELFF
>TRBV12-5|TRBJ1-6|-|TRBD1
TGTGCTAGTGGTCCGCCGGACAGGGTTTATGATTCACCCCTCCACTTT
CASGPPDRVYDSPLHF
>TRBV7-3|TRBJ1-2|-|-
TGTGCCAGCAGCCCCGGACAGAGCTATGGCTACACCTTC
CASSPGQSYGYTF
>TRBV5-1|TRBJ2-5|-|TRBD1
TGCGCCAGCAGCTTGCAACGACAGGGCGGAGAGACCCAGTACTTC
CASSLQRQGGETQYF
>TRBV3-1/TRBV3-2|TRBJ2-7|-|TRBD2
TGTGCCAGCAGCACTAGCGGGGGCTCCTACGAGCAGTACTTC
CASSTSGGSYEQYF
>TRBV29-1|TRBJ1-1|many|-
TGCAGCGTTGAGGTGGGCCCTGAAGCTTTCTTT
CSVEVGPEAFF
>TRBV19|TRBJ2-7|once|-
TGTGCCAGTAGTAAGGCAGGGGATTCCTACGAGCAGTACTTC
CASSKAGDSYEQYF
>TRBV4-2|TRBJ1-5|few|TRBD1
TGTGCCAGCAGCCAAGACCCAGGGGGAGATCAGCCCCAGCATTTT
CASSQDPGGDQPQHF
>TRBV5-5|TRBJ1-2|-|-
TGTGCCAGCAGACCGGGGTTTAGTAGCTATGGCTACACCTTC
CASRPGFSSYGYTF
>TRBV27|TRBJ1-2|-|-
TGTGCCAGCAGTACTACAGGTCACTATGGCTACACCTTC
CASSTTGHYGYTF
>TRBV11-2|TRBJ1-3|-|TRBD1
TGTGCCAGCAGCTTCGACAGGGGGGGAAACACCATATATTTT
CASSFDRGGNTIYF
>TRBV5-1|TRBJ2-5|-|-
TGCGCCAGCAGCTTGGCCGGGGGACTTACAAGCCAAGAGACCCAGTACTTC
CASSLAGGLTSQETQYF
>TRBV6-4|TRBJ1-5|-|TRBD1
TGTGCCAGCAGTGACTCGAGGACAGGGGGCAATCCTCTACGTAATCAGCCCCAGCATTTT
CASSDSRTGGNPLRNQPQHF
>TRBV4-2|TRBJ1-2|-|TRBD1
TGTGCCAGCAGCCGATCTAGGGGACAGGGGACCTATGGCTACACCTTC
CASSRSRGQGTYGYTF
>TRBV6-1|TRBJ1-5|-|-
TGTGCCAGCAGTGAAGGTCTAGGACACCGAGTCCGTTTT
CASSEGLGHRVRF
>TRBV18|TRBJ2-3|-|-
TGTGCCAGCTCACCATCCCGGGGGAGCACAGATACGCAGTATTTT
CASSPSRGSTDTQYF
>TRBV5-1|TRBJ2-5|-|-
TGCGCCAGCAGCTTGGCAGGGTTAGAGACCCAGTACTTC
CASSLAGLETQYF
>TRBV6-6|TRBJ1-2|-|-
TGTGCCAGCAGTTACTCGCAGGGAAACTATGGCTACACCTTC
CASSYSQGNYGYTF
>TRBV5-1|TRBJ2-7|-|TRBD1
TGCGCCAGCAGCGCCGAGACAGGGGGCTTTTTCGAGCAGTACTTC
CASSAETGGFFEQYF
>TRBV7-3|TRBJ2-3|-|TRBD1
TGTGCCAGCAGCTCTATCCCGGGACAGCCTGCAGATACGCAGTATTTT
CASSSIPGQPADTQYF